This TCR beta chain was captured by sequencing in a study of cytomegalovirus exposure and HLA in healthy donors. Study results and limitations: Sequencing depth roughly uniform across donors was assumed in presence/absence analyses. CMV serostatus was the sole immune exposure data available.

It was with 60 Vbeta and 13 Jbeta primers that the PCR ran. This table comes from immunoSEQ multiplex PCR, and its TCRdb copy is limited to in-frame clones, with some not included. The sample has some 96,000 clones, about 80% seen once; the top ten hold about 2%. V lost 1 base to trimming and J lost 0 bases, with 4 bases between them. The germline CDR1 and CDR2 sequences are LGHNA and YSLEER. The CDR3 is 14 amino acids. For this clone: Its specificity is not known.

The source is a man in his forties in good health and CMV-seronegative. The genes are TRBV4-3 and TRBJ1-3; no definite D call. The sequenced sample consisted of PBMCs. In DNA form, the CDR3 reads TGCGCCAGCAGCCAAGTTAGCTCTGGAAACACCATATATTTT. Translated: CASSQVSSGNTIYF.